This TCR beta chain came from a study of CD8 T cells in ankylosing spondylitis. Points from the study as a whole: Apparently characteristic of ankylosing spondylitis blood was a TCR beta motif (eight highly homologous variants). Reportedly, matched ankylosing spondylitis synovial fluid was significantly enriched for disease-linked clones. The authors found the disease-linked clones to be CD8+ and relatively rare in peripheral blood. Certain motif variants had earlier appeared in reactive arthritis synovial fluid and blood.

This clonotype turned up a few times. Its antigen remains unknown. MiXCR, applied by TCRdb to the 5' RACE reads, yields one record per CDR3 protein. This sample has around 430,000 distinct CDR3 sequences, with 17% found just once. The ends lost 4 bases at V and 5 bases at J; junction bases unmatched: 10. The germline CDR1 and CDR2 sequences are SGHKS and YYEKEE (reference sequence). This CDR3 spans 15 amino acids. The rearrangement uses TRBV5-5 and TRBJ2-7, with 9 bases fitting TRBD1. The sequence was obtained from a male donor with ankylosing spondylitis. The source material was blood, either unsorted or a sorted T cell fraction (not recorded which). This chain's CDR3 is CASSAAGTGTNEQYF. CDR3 nucleotides: TGTGCCAGCAGCGCGGCGGGGACAGGGACCAACGAGCAGTACTTC.